This T cell receptor beta chain was sequenced for a study of Ad26.COV2.S vaccination and SARS-CoV-2 variants. The data were produced by immunoSEQ multiplex PCR, yet TCRdb's version contains in-frame clones alone and is incomplete. The table has fewer than 500,000 clones, approximately 92% seen once. Treatment described: about 20 received Ad26.COV2.S at low or high dose, single or two shots; about 5 received placebo; per-sample allocation not given. Sampling took place 63 days after the first vaccine or placebo injection. CDR1 and CDR2 (germline): SGHTA, FQGTGA. Trimming cost V 5 bases and J 9 bases; bases outside gene matches: 6. This CDR3 region has 15 residues.

The chain uses TRBV7-3 and TRBJ2-1; 14 bases are shared with TRBD2. This material consisted of peripheral blood, taken in a trial of Ad26.COV2.S vaccine versus placebo. The source of this sequence is a person aged 18-65 years who received the Ad26.COV2.S COVID-19 vaccine or a placebo. This CDR3 reads CASSPGLAGGTEQFF. The CDR3 bases are TGTGCCAGCAGCCCCGGACTAGCGGGAGGTACTGAGCAGTTCTTC.